The present T cell receptor beta chain was sequenced within a study of blood T cell repertoires in COVID-19. In the authors' methods: Amplifying reference gene primers gave estimates of nucleated cell counts. The repertoire was sequenced with immunoSEQ multiplex PCR; TCRdb's copy has only in-frame clones and lacks some. The D gene and trimming were derived from the DNA, and the V and J assignments and clone size from that table. The sample includes about 34,000 clones, over 85% of them seen just once. Germline loops: CDR1 LGHDT, CDR2 YNNKEL (reference sequence). Trimming removed 7 bases from V and 1 base from J, with 13 bases in between. The CDR3 consists of 14 residues.

The sequence was collected from a human donor in a cohort sampled during active COVID-19. The sample consisted of peripheral blood. This rearrangement joins TRBV3-1 (or the pseudogene TRBV3-2) to TRBJ1-2; D is perhaps TRBD1 (6 bases). The CDR3 nucleotides are TGTGCCAGCACCCGACAGGACCTTAACTATGGCTACACCTTC. Its protein product is CASTRQDLNYGYTF.